A selection of T cell receptor beta chains follows, all from one sample in a study of human CD8 memory T cell subsets. From the 5' RACE reads, TCRdb lists one entry per CDR3 protein and no DNA. The data include some 9,600 distinct CDR3 sequences; the top ten clones carry roughly 9.8%. Sequenced: CD8+ stem-like memory T cells (TSCM and TCM) sorted from PBMCs. The receptors were gathered from a human donor in good health. Both conserved end residues are part of each CDR3. The order of the fields is V gene, clone size, J gene, CDR3 protein. Clone sizes are given selectively: once, few, many, or a class where the clone is expanded.

>TRBV6-2/TRBV6-3|-|TRBJ1-1
CASSYSKIREAFF
>TRBV5-1|-|TRBJ2-1
CASSPSGTSNDEQFF
>TRBV7-6|-|TRBJ2-5
CASSPWRETQYF
>TRBV6-2/TRBV6-3|-|TRBJ1-5
CASMRGTDQPQHF
>TRBV2|medium-sized|TRBJ1-1
CASSDSRTFEAFF
>TRBV7-9|medium-sized|TRBJ2-2
CASSPWDLNTGELFF
>TRBV9|-|TRBJ2-2
CASSEPRSSNTGELFF
>TRBV6-5|-|TRBJ2-4
CASSPLAGGGGIQYF
>TRBV2|medium-sized|TRBJ2-5
CASFGTGQETQYF
>TRBV7-9|medium-sized|TRBJ2-5
CASSTTSGSKETQYF
>TRBV14|medium-sized|TRBJ2-1
CASSVGLAGAYNEQFF
>TRBV20-1|-|TRBJ1-1
CSAPRPGTQMNTEAFF
>TRBV7-6|-|TRBJ2-5
CASRPDSSETQYF
>TRBV12-3/TRBV12-4|-|TRBJ2-2
CASSFVGDTGELFF